Below are 20 T cell receptor beta chains sequenced from a single sample in a study of blood T cell repertoires in COVID-19. Sequenced by immunoSEQ multiplex PCR; TCRdb stores in-frame clones only, minus some. This sample has hundreds of thousands of clones, with roughly 89% found just once. The sequenced sample was peripheral blood. The source of these receptors is a man aged 55 to 69 who had recovered from COVID-19.

V is TRBV6-6 and J is TRBJ2-7, with TRBD1 matching over 8 bases. V shed 2 bases and J 3 bases; nucleotides not matched to a gene: 6. The CDR3 has 15 residues. Germline V gene sequence: CDR1 MNHNY, CDR2 SVGAGI (reference sequence). CDR3 nucleotide sequence: TGTGCCAGCAGTTACCAAGGACAGGGTTTCTACGAGCAGTACTTC. Encoded protein: CASSYQGQGFYEQYF.

This clone has only a few counts. The chain carries TRBV2 and TRBJ1-2; the D gene is possibly TRBD1 (6 bases). Germline V lookup: CDR1 SNHLY, CDR2 FYNNEI. The CDR3 spans 13 residues. V lost 10 bases and J 4 bases, leaving 16 bases between the germline ends. CDR3 loop: CATQRGRGYGYTF. The CDR3 coding sequence is TGTGCCACCCAAAGGGGCAGGGGCTATGGCTACACCTTC.

The chain links TRBV18 to TRBJ1-1; tentatively, D is TRBD1 (5 bases). Germline values: CDR1 KGHSH, CDR2 LQKENI. V was shortened by 0 bases and J by 4 bases, with 12 bases between the two germline ends. The CDR3 contains 15 residues. CDR3 in DNA: TGTGCCAGCTCACCACCGAGGGGAGGTGGCACTGAAGCTTTCTTT. Its translation: CASSPPRGGGTEAFF.

The J gene is TRBJ2-3, the V gene TRBV6-5; 8 bases are a match to TRBD2. CDR1 is MNHEY and CDR2 is SVGAGI in the germline V gene. The J segment lost 1 base and the V segment lost 3 bases, leaving 0 bases of the junction unmatched. The CDR3 is made up of 14 amino acids. The CDR3, as DNA: TGTGCCAGCAGTTATAGCGGGGGCACAGATACGCAGTATTTT. It translates to CASSYSGGTDTQYF.

The J gene is TRBJ2-5, the V gene TRBV5-5; D is uncertain. The CDR3 consists of 15 residues. Trimming stripped 1 base from V and 2 bases from J, with 12 bases between. Germline V CDR1 and CDR2: SGHKS, YYEKEE (reference sequence). CDR3 sequence: CASSLRAEPQETQYF. The CDR3 nucleotides read TGTGCCAGCAGCTTGAGAGCCGAGCCGCAAGAGACCCAGTACTTC.

In its sample, this clone was seen once. CDR3 DNA sequence: TGTGCCATCAGTGATTCCACAGGGGGCCATCAGCCCCAGCATTTT. This codes for CAISDSTGGHQPQHF. The chain recombines TRBV10-3 with TRBJ1-5; TRBD1 matches 9 bases. This CDR3 is built from 15 residues. Germline assignment: CDR1 ENHRY and CDR2 SYGVKD. The trim removed 3 bases at V and 5 bases at J, leaving 5 bases unmatched.

The chain joins TRBV30 to TRBJ1-5; 8 nucleotides align to TRBD1. Looked up from germline, CDR1 is GTSNPN and CDR2 is SVGIG (reference sequence). Trimming removed 2 bases from V and 6 bases from J; junction bases left unmatched: 21. The CDR3 length is 19 residues. The CDR3 DNA reads as TGTGCCTGGAGTCCAAAACCTAGACAGGGGCGCCCATATGGTCAGCCCCAGCATTTT. Translation gives CAWSPKPRQGRPYGQPQHF.

The CDR3 sequence is CASSEGPHGGSYNSPLHF. CDR3 coding DNA: TGTGCCAGCAGTGAAGGGCCTCACGGAGGCTCCTATAATTCACCCCTCCACTTT. This chain joins TRBV25-1 and TRBJ1-6; no clear D. The V gene's germline CDR1 is MGHDK and CDR2 SYGVNS. V was trimmed by 2 bases and J by 0 bases, leaving 14 bases between them. The CDR3 has 18 residues.

The rearrangement joins TRBV5-4 to TRBJ1-4, with 7 positions matching TRBD1. In germline, CDR1 is SGHNT, CDR2 YYREEE (reference sequence). CDR3 length equals 14 residues. With V trimmed by 3 bases and J by 8 bases, 7 bases remained unmatched. CDR3 amino acids: CASSSDRVEEKLFF. CDR3 DNA: TGTGCCAGCAGCTCAGACAGGGTAGAAGAAAAACTGTTTTTT.

The chain joins TRBV5-1 to TRBJ2-7; 8 bases match TRBD1. This CDR3 spans 16 amino acids. From germline, CDR1 is SGHRS and CDR2 YFSETQ. V shed 0 bases and J 3 bases; nucleotides not matched to a gene: 8. The CDR3 protein is CASSLDIGQGYYEQYF. The DNA for the CDR3 is TGCGCCAGCAGCTTGGACATAGGACAGGGTTACTACGAGCAGTACTTC.

The V and J genes are TRBV24-1 and TRBJ1-2; the D gene is possibly TRBD1 (6 bases). Trimming removed 4 bases at V and 8 bases at J, with 10 bases between. CDR3 size: 12 residues. The germline CDR1 and CDR2 sequences are KGHDR and SFDVKD. The CDR3 nucleotides are TGTGCCACCAGTGAAACAGGGTTGGGCTACACCTTC. It translates to CATSETGLGYTF.

This chain uses TRBV18 with TRBJ2-7; tentative D call: TRBD2 (7 bases). V was pared by 3 bases and J by 0 bases, with 15 bases between. This CDR3 region has 16 residues. Germline values: CDR1 KGHSH, CDR2 LQKENI. The CDR3: CASSPPSGGRSYEQYF. The CDR3 DNA reads as TGTGCCAGCTCACCTCCGTCGGGGGGCCGCTCCTACGAGCAGTACTTC.

The V gene is TRBV11-2, the J gene TRBJ2-7; 7 bases match TRBD1. This CDR3 region has 14 residues. Losses at the gene ends were 3 bases for V and 2 bases for J; bases not matched to a gene: 4. Germline loops: CDR1 SGHAT, CDR2 FQNNGV. The CDR3 loop is CASSLHRGTYEQYF. In DNA, the CDR3 is TGTGCCAGCAGCTTGCACAGGGGCACCTACGAGCAGTACTTC. Full variable domain (remainder filled in from reference TRBV11-2 and TRBJ2-7): EAGVAQSPRYKIIEKRQSVAFWCNPISGHATLYWYQQILGQGPKLLIQFQNNGVVDDSQLPKDRFSAERLKGVDSTLKIQPAKLEDSAVYLCASSLHRGTYEQYFGPGTRLTVT.

The chain combines TRBV30 with TRBJ2-7; D gene uncertain. The CDR3 sequence is 13 residues long. Per the germline V gene, CDR1 is GTSNPN and CDR2 is SVGIG (reference sequence). V lost 0 bases, J lost 6 bases, and 12 bases lay in between. The CDR3 is CAWSVFTGGEQYF. CDR3 in DNA: TGTGCCTGGAGTGTATTTACCGGCGGCGAGCAGTACTTC.

The genes are TRBV30 and TRBJ1-1; 9 bases line up with TRBD1. V lost 0 bases, J lost 5 bases, and 4 bases stayed unmatched. Germline V gives CDR1 GTSNPN, CDR2 SVGIG (reference sequence). This CDR3 has 14 residues. The CDR3 reads CAWSVTGGQTEAFF. The CDR3 nucleotides are TGTGCCTGGAGTGTAACAGGGGGCCAAACTGAAGCTTTCTTT. The full variable domain, with the rest looked up from reference TRBV30 and TRBJ1-1, is SQTIHQWPATLVQPVGSPLSLECTVEGTSNPNLYWYRQAAGRGLQLLFYSVGIGQISSEVPQNLSASRPQDRQFILSSKKLLLSDSGFYLCAWSVTGGQTEAFFGQGTRLTVV.

This clone has a handful of counts. This chain connects TRBV2 to TRBJ1-5; D unresolved. Trimming stripped 8 bases from V and 9 bases from J, with 14 bases between. Germline V CDR1 and CDR2: SNHLY, FYNNEI. The CDR3 is made up of 12 amino acids. CDR3 in amino acids: CASEERNGPQHF. The CDR3 DNA follows: TGTGCCAGCGAGGAGCGGAATGGGCCCCAGCATTTT.

V is TRBV28 and J is TRBJ1-2; tentative D call: TRBD1 (6 bases). CDR1 and CDR2 from the germline V gene are MDHEN and SYDVKM. The germline V and J ends were trimmed by 2 bases and 6 bases, with 16 bases remaining between them. This CDR3 is 15 amino acids long. The CDR3 loop is CASSLGGRTSNGYTF. DNA for the CDR3: TGTGCCAGCAGTTTAGGGGGCCGAACGAGTAATGGCTACACCTTC.

This clone was counted a single time. This chain's CDR3 is CASRGAGDVYNEQFF. DNA of the CDR3: TGTGCCAGTAGAGGGGCGGGGGACGTCTACAATGAGCAGTTCTTC. The chain combines TRBV19 with TRBJ2-1; 7 nucleotides agree with TRBD2. The CDR3 has 15 amino acids. CDR1 is LNHDA and CDR2 is SQIVND in the germline V gene (reference sequence). The J segment lost 3 bases and the V segment lost 6 bases, leaving 8 bases of the junction unmatched.

This clone was recorded only once. As DNA, the CDR3 is TGCGCCAGCAGTGGTGGAGGGGGCCCCAATCAGCCCCAGCATTTT. Its translation: CASSGGGGPNQPQHF. The chain couples TRBV10-2 to TRBJ1-5; 7 nucleotides match TRBD1. This CDR3 spans 15 amino acids. V dropped 4 bases and J dropped 3; count of bases not matched to a gene: 6. Germline V gives CDR1 WSHSY, CDR2 SAAADI.

This sequence joins TRBV6-5 and TRBJ2-7; D call uncertain. The CDR3 has 15 amino acids. V gave up 5 bases and J gave up 0 bases, with 14 bases separating them. The germline CDR1 and CDR2 sequences are MNHEY and SVGAGI. The CDR3 is CASSSLLPSSYEQYF. The DNA of the CDR3 is TGTGCCAGCAGTAGCCTTTTACCTAGCTCCTACGAGCAGTACTTC.